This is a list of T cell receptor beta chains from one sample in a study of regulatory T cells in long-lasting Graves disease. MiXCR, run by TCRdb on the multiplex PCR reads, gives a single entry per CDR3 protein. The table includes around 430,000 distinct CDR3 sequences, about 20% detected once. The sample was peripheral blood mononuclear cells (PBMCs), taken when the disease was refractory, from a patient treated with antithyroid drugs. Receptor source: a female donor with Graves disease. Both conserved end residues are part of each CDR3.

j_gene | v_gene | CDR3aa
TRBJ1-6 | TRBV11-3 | CASSQRTGPRSPLHF
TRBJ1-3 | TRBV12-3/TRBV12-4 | CASRNRDGNSGNTIYF
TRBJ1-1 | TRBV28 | CASGSVMNTEAFF
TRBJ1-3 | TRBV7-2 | CASSLSVDSRNTIYF
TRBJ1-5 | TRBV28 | CASSNGQEGDQHF
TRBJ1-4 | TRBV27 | CASSSLSATNEKLFF
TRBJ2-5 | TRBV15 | CATSRTGEAETQYF
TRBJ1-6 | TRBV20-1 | CSAAPKRLDSPLHF
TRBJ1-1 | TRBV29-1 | CSVAPGLNTEAFF
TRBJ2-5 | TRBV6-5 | CASSSVAGGPQTQYF
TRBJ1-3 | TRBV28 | CASSQDRGPGNTIYF
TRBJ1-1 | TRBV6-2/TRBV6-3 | CASSYAPSPGAKNTEAFF
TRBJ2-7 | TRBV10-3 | CAISDLYPRGAYEQYF
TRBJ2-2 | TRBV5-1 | CASSDPRDWSTGELFF
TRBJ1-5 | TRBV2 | CASKNQGDDQPQHF
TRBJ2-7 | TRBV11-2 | CASSLGGTGGFYEQYF